This record looks at one T cell receptor beta chain sequence and its context. Its antigen is not identified. This record belongs to a study of identical twins. Study outcomes and limitations: Excess low generation probability was seen in twin-shared out-of-frame alpha sequences. Because invariant MAIT and iNKT cells could be present, zero-insertion analyses could be partly confounded. Twins' surplus sharing was weaker for beta out-of-frame sequences.

Unique molecular identifiers were in the cDNA, with template-switch universal primer binding. TCRdb reprocessed the 5' RACE reads with MiXCR, giving one entry per CDR3 protein. The top ten hold less than 0.35% of the sample, which has 1.5 million or so distinct CDR3 sequences, under 35% seen once. The germline V gene has CDR1 SNHLY and CDR2 FYNNEI. CDR3 length: 15 residues. J was trimmed by 10 bases and V by 4 bases; bases with no gene match: 12. The sample comprised cord blood. This chain connects TRBV2 to TRBJ2-1; 8 positions match TRBD2. This clonotype originated in a newborn girl in good health. The CDR3 protein is CASSVSGGELREQFF. The CDR3 DNA reads TGTGCCAGCAGTGTCTCGGGAGGGGAATTGAGGGAGCAGTTCTTC.